The next 22 T cell receptor beta chains were all read from a single sample in a study of T cells in Graves' hyperthyroidism and ophthalmopathy (dated by TCRdb to between 2017 and 2020). The library came from multiplex PCR. The instrument given in TCRdb is Illumina HiSeq 2000. Amplification of TCR beta CDR3 regions was carried out from RNA transcripts. For the first round of RT-PCR on the TCR CDR3, the HTBI primer set was used together with the Qiagen OneStep RT-PCR kit. The public reads were reanalyzed by TCRdb: fastp trimming at Q25, MiXCR alignment, in-frame beta chains only. Every entry covers one CDR3 protein and lists the most common genes and DNA from its rows. The sample data list more than 35,000 distinct CDR3 sequences, and over 45% of these were observed just once. The ten largest account for 32% of the sample. Sample: peripheral blood or thyroid tissue (not recorded which). The origin of the receptors is a woman aged 45-60 years with Graves' hyperthyroidism.

This clonotype was seen once. The rearrangement links TRBV24-1 to TRBJ1-5; TRBD1 matches 9 bases. Germline V gene sequence: CDR1 KGHDR, CDR2 SFDVKD. Losses at the gene ends were 3 bases for V and 15 bases for J; bases not matched to a gene: 2. The CDR3 runs 11 residues. CDR3 amino acids: CATSDGTGWHF. The DNA of the CDR3 is TGTGCCACCAGTGATGGGACAGGGTGGCATTTT.

Regarding this clonotype: A read error may be the cause here, since a much bigger clone is one base away. The CDR3 protein is CASSATVYEQYF. CDR3 in DNA: TGTGCCAGCAGTGCGACAGTTTACGAGCAGTACTTC. J is TRBJ2-7 and V is TRBV28; a possible D gene is TRBD1 (5 bases). V was clipped by 5 bases and J by 4 bases, with 9 bases between them. This CDR3 has 12 residues. Germline V gene data show CDR1 as MDHEN and CDR2 as SYDVKM.

The chain links TRBV5-1 to TRBJ2-2, with TRBD1 identical over 7 bases. The trim removed 5 bases at V and 4 bases at J, leaving 11 bases unmatched. The germline gives CDR1 SGHRS, CDR2 YFSETQ. The length of the CDR3 is 16 residues. DNA for the CDR3: TGCGCCAGCAGGGAGCCGGGACAGTCCCTCACCGGGGAGCTGTTTTTT. Amino acid sequence: CASREPGQSLTGELFF.

Worth noting for this clonotype: Sequence at one end of the junction differs from germline and may be a read error. The chain couples TRBV28 to TRBJ2-7; tentatively, D is TRBD2 (5 bases). CDR1 and CDR2 (germline): MDHEN, SYDVKM. CDR3 size: 13 residues. Here the CDR3 reads CASSPRGTGELYF. DNA for the CDR3: TGTGCCAGCAGTCCCAGAGGCACCGGGGAGCTGTACTTC.

This clonotype came up many times. This sequence joins TRBV7-2 and TRBJ1-1; a possible D gene is TRBD1 (5 bases). The CDR3 consists of 14 residues. The germline V gene has CDR1 SGHTA and CDR2 FQGNSA. V dropped 3 bases and J dropped 0 bases, with 8 bases sitting between them. The CDR3 region is CASSFRGVNTEAFF. The CDR3 nucleotides are TGTGCCAGCAGCTTTCGAGGGGTGAACACTGAAGCTTTCTTT.

The V and J genes are TRBV20-1 and TRBJ2-7, with 11 bases matching TRBD2. The CDR3 covers 16 residues. The germline V gene encodes CDR1 DFQATT and CDR2 SNEGSKA (reference sequence). The V gene end was trimmed by 3 bases and the J gene end by 2 bases; junction bases not matched to a gene: 9. CDR3 DNA sequence: TGCAGTGCTAGGGGGGGACTAGCGGTCCATACCTACGAGCAGTACTTC. Translation: CSARGGLAVHTYEQYF.

As for this clonotype: One junction end disagrees with the germline gene, perhaps due to a read error. The chain joins TRBV6-6 to TRBJ1-1; tentatively, D is TRBD1 (6 bases). The CDR3 length is 15 residues. CDR1 is MNHNY and CDR2 is SVGAGI in the germline V gene (reference sequence). The CDR3 reads CASGSVIGGNTEALF. CDR3 coding DNA: TGTGCCAGCGGCTCGGTGATAGGGGGGAACACTGAAGCTCTCTTT.

The chain combines TRBV15 with TRBJ2-7; D might be TRBD1 or TRBD2, each matching 5 bases. The length of the CDR3 is 13 residues. The germline V gene encodes CDR1 LNHNV and CDR2 YYDKDF (reference sequence). V was shortened by 0 bases and J by 3 bases, with 6 bases between the two germline ends. The CDR3 nucleotides are TGTGCCACCAGCAGAGAGGGGGACTACGAGCAGTACTTC. Protein: CATSREGDYEQYF.

The chain employs TRBV6-6 and TRBJ2-6, with D unclear. V was clipped by 5 bases and J by 4 bases, with 6 bases between them. This CDR3 comprises 13 residues. Germline assignment: CDR1 MNHNY and CDR2 SVGAGI (reference sequence). CDR3 DNA sequence: TGTGCCAGCAGTCGGCAGGGGGCCAACGTCCTGACTTTC. Its translation is CASSRQGANVLTF.

This CDR3 is CASSFNLVNGYTF. The CDR3 DNA sequence: TGTGCCAGCAGCTTTAATCTTGTTAATGGCTACACCTTC. This chain uses TRBV11-1 with TRBJ1-2; D is undetermined. Germline CDR1 is SGHAT and CDR2 is FQDESV (reference sequence). Between the trimmed V and J ends, which lost 3 bases and 6 bases, there was a span of 11 bases. The CDR3 sequence is 13 residues long.

This clonotype is a singleton in its sample. The chain employs TRBV20-1 and TRBJ2-2; D perhaps matches TRBD2 (6 bases). V lost 2 bases and J 6 bases, leaving 10 bases between the germline ends. Germline V gene data show CDR1 as DFQATT and CDR2 as SNEGSKA (reference sequence). This CDR3 comprises 13 residues. This chain's CDR3 is CSARLLAPGELFF. The CDR3 DNA follows: TGCAGTGCTAGATTACTAGCACCCGGGGAGCTGTTTTTT.

This clonotype was picked up a small number of times. The rearrangement links TRBV28 to TRBJ1-5; D unresolved. The germline gives CDR1 MDHEN, CDR2 SYDVKM. Between the trimmed V and J ends, which lost 2 bases and 6 bases, there was a span of 14 bases. The CDR3 runs 15 residues. CDR3 in amino acids: CASSLRAARGQPQHF. The CDR3, as DNA: TGTGCCAGCAGTTTACGGGCAGCCCGAGGTCAGCCCCAGCATTTT. The complete variable domain, with remaining parts taken from reference TRBV28 and TRBJ1-5, reads DVKVTQSSRYLVKRTGEKVFLECVQDMDHENMFWYRQDPGLGLRLIYFSYDVKMKEKGDIPEGYSVSREKKERFSLILESASTNQTSMYLCASSLRAARGQPQHFGDGTRLSIL.

This clonotype has at least ten counts. V gene TRBV7-8 combines with J gene TRBJ2-2; 9 nucleotides align to TRBD1. This CDR3 region has 15 residues. J lost 4 bases, V lost 1 base, and 1 base had no gene match. Germline CDR1 SGHVS, CDR2 FQNEAQ. This CDR3 reads CASSLGTGVTGELFF. CDR3 DNA sequence: TGTGCCAGCAGCTTAGGGACAGGGGTCACCGGGGAGCTGTTTTTT. The full variable domain, completed using reference TRBV7-8 and TRBJ2-2, is GAGVSQSPRYKVAKRGQDVALRCDPISGHVSLFWYQQALGQGPEFLTYFQNEAQLDKSGLPSDRFFAERPEGSVSTLKIQRTQQEDSAVYLCASSLGTGVTGELFFGEGSRLTVL.

This clonotype was observed many times. The rearrangement links TRBV2 to TRBJ2-2; 8 nucleotides line up with TRBD2. Per germline, CDR1 SNHLY and CDR2 FYNNEI. The ends lost 1 base at V and 4 bases at J; junction bases unmatched: 2. The CDR3 is 15 residues long. The CDR3 reads CASSEGLAFTGELFF. The CDR3 nucleotides are TGTGCCAGCAGTGAAGGACTAGCGTTCACCGGGGAGCTGTTTTTT.

The CDR3 sequence is CASSLGGSLGGLSEAFF. The CDR3 nucleotides read TGTGCCAGCAGCTTAGGAGGAAGCTTGGGGGGCCTGAGTGAAGCTTTCTTT. The genes are TRBV7-6 and TRBJ1-1, with D possibly being TRBD1 (6 bases). The V end was cut by 1 base, the J end by 7 bases, with 22 bases between. CDR3 size: 17 residues. Germline CDR1 reads SGHVS; CDR2 reads FNYEAQ.

Points on this clonotype: The CDR3 end shows no conserved phenylalanine or tryptophan, and so a read error is likely. No DNA is shown, since the ends of the CDR3 on it are uncertain; the CDR3 is the one TCRdb lists. The chain employs TRBV7-2 and TRBJ2-2; the table calls TRBD1, which could not be checked here. CDR1 SGHTA and CDR2 FQGNSA come from the germline V gene. Inclusive of both ends, the CDR3 amounts to 9 amino acids. CDR3 sequence reads: CASSLGGAG.

This clonotype was picked up many times. V and J are TRBV10-3 and TRBJ1-2, with a weak D call TRBD1 (5 bases). The CDR3 length is 13 residues. V was pared by 6 bases and J by 10 bases, with 18 bases between. Germline values: CDR1 ENHRY, CDR2 SYGVKD. CDR3 sequence reads: CAIRGTATMDYTF. In DNA, the CDR3 is TGTGCCATCAGGGGGACGGCAACTATGGACTACACCTTC.

Notes on this clonotype: The germline gene is not matched at one end of the junction; a read error may be the cause. This rearrangement joins TRBV5-1 to TRBJ2-2; D is ambiguous. From germline, CDR1 is SGHRS and CDR2 YFSETQ. The length of the CDR3 is 16 residues. The CDR3 protein is CASSPTADRNTGELFF. The CDR3 nucleotides are TGTGCCAGCAGCCCTACGGCGGACCGGAACACCGGGGAGCTGTTTTTT.

This chain links TRBV5-1 with TRBJ2-5; TRBD2 is a possible D gene (5 bases). Germline assignment: CDR1 SGHRS and CDR2 YFSETQ. V lost 1 base to trimming and J lost 5 bases, with 9 bases between them. CDR3 length: 13 residues. CDR3 sequence (DNA): TGCGCCAGCAGCTTGTTGGAGCGGGAGACCCAGTACTTC. Protein sequence: CASSLLERETQYF.

This clonotype has a count of ten or more. CDR3 region: CSETGLRTDTQYF. The DNA of the CDR3 is TGCAGTGAGACGGGACTACGCACAGATACGCAGTATTTT. This chain connects TRBV20-1 to TRBJ2-3, with TRBD2 matching over 7 bases. The CDR3 is 13 amino acids. Germline assignment: CDR1 DFQATT and CDR2 SNEGSKA (reference sequence). V dropped 7 bases and J dropped 1; count of bases not matched to a gene: 5.

This rearrangement joins TRBV7-9 to TRBJ2-7; TRBD2 matches at 8 bases. The CDR3 runs 14 residues. In germline, CDR1 is SEHNR, CDR2 FQNEAQ (reference sequence). V was clipped by 4 bases and J by 3 bases; unmatched bases: 5. CDR3 bases: TGTGCCAGCAGCTCGAGCGGGAGCCGCTACGAGCAGTACTTC. It translates to CASSSSGSRYEQYF.

This rearrangement joins TRBV7-2 to TRBJ1-1; the D gene is possibly TRBD1 (5 bases). Germline CDR1 and CDR2: SGHTA and FQGNSA. V dropped 4 bases and J dropped 7 bases, with 16 bases sitting between them. This CDR3 has 14 residues. The DNA for the CDR3 is TGTGCCAGCAGCTCGGCCGGGCAGGGTGGTGAAGCTTTCTTT. Its protein product is CASSSAGQGGEAFF.